The clone carrying this T cell receptor (beta chain) was detected a few times. The antigen is undetermined. Germline CDR1 is MNHNY and CDR2 is SVGAGI (reference sequence). The CDR3 contains 12 residues. V was trimmed by 2 bases and J by 4 bases, leaving 5 bases between them. This entry is derived from a study of cytomegalovirus exposure and HLA in healthy donors. In the study overall: Researchers previously reported finding fewer than 120 million unique TCR beta sequences from around 200 million T cells.

PCR used 60 Vbeta primers and 13 Jbeta primers. TCRdb keeps only in-frame clones here, not all; method: immunoSEQ multiplex PCR. This sample has 120,000 or so clones, with over 60% found just once. Study-wide results and caveats: Earlier analysis yielded a pattern in which most TCR beta V segments were productive about 90% or about 30% of the time. A few of the chains that were CMV-associated were confirmed in vitro to be specific for CMV antigens. Diagnosis of cytomegalovirus status made by the classifier reportedly showed high specificity and sensitivity.

This receptor was identified in a young man in good health and CMV-seronegative. The chain carries TRBV6-6 and TRBJ2-5; D unclear. Material for sequencing was PBMCs. CDR3 nucleotide sequence: TGTGCCAGCAGTTACCCCTCAGAGACCCAGTACTTC. This gives the protein CASSYPSETQYF.